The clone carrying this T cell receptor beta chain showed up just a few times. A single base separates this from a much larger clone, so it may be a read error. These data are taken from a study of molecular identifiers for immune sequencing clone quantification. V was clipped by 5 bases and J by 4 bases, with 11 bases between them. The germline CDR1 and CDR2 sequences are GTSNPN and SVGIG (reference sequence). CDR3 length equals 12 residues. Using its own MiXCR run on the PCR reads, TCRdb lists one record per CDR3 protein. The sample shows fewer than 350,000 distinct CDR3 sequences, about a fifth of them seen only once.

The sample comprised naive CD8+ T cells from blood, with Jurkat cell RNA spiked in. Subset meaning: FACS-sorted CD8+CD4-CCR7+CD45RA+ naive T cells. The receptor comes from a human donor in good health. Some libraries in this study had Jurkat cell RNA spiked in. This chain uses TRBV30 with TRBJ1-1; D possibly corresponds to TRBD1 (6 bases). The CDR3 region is CAWDRRITEAFF. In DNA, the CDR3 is TGTGCCTGGGACAGGAGGATCACTGAAGCTTTCTTT.